The next 28 T cell receptor beta chains were all read from a single sample in a study of shared clonotypes between healthy human individuals. Repertoires were generated with immunoSEQ multiplex PCR, while TCRdb's copy carries only in-frame clones and drops some. The profile covers a few million clones, with around 94% appearing a single time and 0.13% to 0.15% taken by the ten largest. The specimen sequenced was naive CD4+ T cells sorted from blood. The subset is: CD45RA+ positively selected. Receptors originate from a young man in good health.

The chain joins TRBV2 to TRBJ1-4, with TRBD1 as a possible D gene (5 bases). The CDR3 runs 15 residues. Trimming removed 6 bases at V and 5 bases at J, with 16 bases between. Germline CDR1 is SNHLY and CDR2 is FYNNEI. The CDR3 protein is CASRAWGGQNEKLFF. The CDR3 coding sequence is TGTGCCAGCAGGGCATGGGGCGGCCAAAATGAAAAACTGTTTTTT.

V and J are TRBV5-1 and TRBJ2-7, with 9 bases that match TRBD1. Germline V gene lookup returns CDR1 SGHRS and CDR2 YFSETQ. The V gene end was trimmed by 4 bases and the J gene end by 1 base; junction bases not matched to a gene: 6. The CDR3 sequence is 15 residues long. DNA for the CDR3: TGCGCCAGCAGCGCTCCCGGGACAGGGTCCTACGAGCAGTACTTC. Its protein product is CASSAPGTGSYEQYF.

On this clone: Other DNA sequences from this sample encode an identical CDR3 as well. V gene TRBV7-2 combines with J gene TRBJ2-7; 10 bases align to TRBD1. Unmatched junction bases numbered 5, after V lost 5 bases and J lost 4 bases. The CDR3 spans 14 residues. From germline, CDR1 is SGHTA and CDR2 FQGNSA. CDR3 amino acids: CASSPGQGGYEQYF. The DNA of the CDR3 is TGTGCCAGCAGCCCCGGACAGGGGGGGTACGAGCAGTACTTC.

This chain joins TRBV18 and TRBJ2-7; D unclear. Germline CDR1 KGHSH, CDR2 LQKENI. With 6 bases removed from V and 6 bases from J, the gap between germline ends came to 18 bases. The CDR3 loop spans 14 amino acids. In DNA form, the CDR3 reads TGTGCCAGCTCCACCTCGGACGCCTCGACCGAGCAGTACTTC. It encodes CASSTSDASTEQYF. The whole variable domain, filled in from reference TRBV18 and TRBJ2-7, reads NAGVMQNPRHLVRRRGQEARLRCSPMKGHSHVYWYRQLPEEGLKFMVYLQKENIIDESGMPKERFSAEFPKEGPSILRIQQVVRGDSAAYFCASSTSDASTEQYFGPGTRLTVT.

This chain joins TRBV4-1 and TRBJ1-2, with 8 bases matching TRBD1. The CDR3 covers 18 residues. Germline CDR1 and CDR2: MGHRA and YSYEKL. V was clipped by 5 bases and J by 0 bases; unmatched bases: 14. The CDR3 region is CASSDSGGTGGANYGYTF. The CDR3 coding sequence is TGCGCCAGCAGCGACTCAGGCGGGACAGGAGGAGCTAACTATGGCTACACCTTC.

This clone appeared once. This chain connects TRBV18 to TRBJ1-1; D not resolved. The CDR3 consists of 13 residues. CDR1 and CDR2 from the germline V gene are KGHSH and LQKENI. V was clipped by 2 bases and J by 10 bases, with 14 bases between them. This chain's CDR3 is CASSPGRQQGAFF. The CDR3 DNA reads as TGTGCCAGCTCACCAGGGCGCCAGCAAGGAGCTTTCTTT.

The CDR3 DNA sequence: TGTGCCAGCACCCGACAGGGACTTCAAGAAAAACTGTTTTTT. Translation gives CASTRQGLQEKLFF. The chain is built from TRBV25-1 and TRBJ1-4; 7 bases agree with TRBD1. Germline V CDR1 and CDR2: MGHDK, SYGVNS. The V gene end was trimmed by 7 bases and the J gene end by 8 bases; junction bases not matched to a gene: 10. The CDR3 runs 14 residues.

The chain recombines TRBV30 with TRBJ2-7; no clear D. The V gene lost 1 base and the J gene lost 0 bases, with 7 bases spanning the gap. CDR1 is GTSNPN and CDR2 is SVGIG in the germline V gene (reference sequence). The CDR3 length is 13 residues. The CDR3 bases are TGTGCCTGGAGTGAGGGTCACTCCTACGAGCAGTACTTC. Translating it yields CAWSEGHSYEQYF. Combining the CDR3 with reference TRBV30 and TRBJ2-7 gives the whole variable domain SQTIHQWPATLVQPVGSPLSLECTVEGTSNPNLYWYRQAAGRGLQLLFYSVGIGQISSEVPQNLSASRPQDRQFILSSKKLLLSDSGFYLCAWSEGHSYEQYFGPGTRLTVT.

The chain combines TRBV7-2 with TRBJ2-2; 8 bases agree with TRBD1. The junction had 5 bases not matched to a gene; V was cut back by 2 bases and J by 6 bases. The germline CDR1 and CDR2 sequences are SGHTA and FQGNSA. The CDR3 runs to 15 residues. The CDR3: CASSLRGQGPGELFF. The CDR3 bases are TGTGCCAGCAGCTTACGTGGACAGGGACCCGGGGAGCTGTTTTTT.

A remark on this clone: This CDR3 is also generated by other DNA sequences in the sample. This chain joins TRBV2 and TRBJ1-5; 8 nucleotides match TRBD1. The CDR3 runs to 15 residues. The V gene's germline CDR1 is SNHLY and CDR2 FYNNEI. Trimming removed 4 bases from V and 1 base from J; junction bases left unmatched: 3. The CDR3 here is CASSGTGNSNQPQHF. CDR3 coding DNA: TGTGCCAGCAGTGGGACAGGGAACAGCAATCAGCCCCAGCATTTT.

As DNA, the CDR3 is TGTGCCAGCAGGCGGGACAGCCAAGGGCTTCAAGAGACCCAGTACTTC. Amino acids: CASRRDSQGLQETQYF. The chain carries TRBV2 and TRBJ2-5; possible D gene TRBD1, 7 bases. This CDR3 is built from 16 residues. With 6 bases removed from V and 2 bases from J, the gap between germline ends came to 19 bases. The V gene's germline CDR1 is SNHLY and CDR2 FYNNEI.

This chain uses TRBV10-1 with TRBJ1-1; D gene ambiguous. Trimming cost V 1 base and J 1 base, with 7 bases left between them. CDR3 length equals 14 residues. Germline CDR1 and CDR2: WNHNN and SYGVQD (reference sequence). CDR3 loop: CASSEFPGNTEAFF. The CDR3 DNA sequence: TGCGCCAGCAGTGAGTTCCCGGGGAACACTGAAGCTTTCTTT.

The chain couples TRBV28 to TRBJ2-6; D may be TRBD1 or TRBD2 (5 bases each). Germline V gives CDR1 MDHEN, CDR2 SYDVKM. The length of the CDR3 is 17 residues. V was shortened by 5 bases and J by 2 bases, with 16 bases between the two germline ends. The CDR3: CASSIYYGAPGANVLTF. In nucleotides, the CDR3 is TGTGCCAGCAGTATCTACTACGGGGCCCCTGGGGCCAACGTCCTGACTTTC.

The chain carries TRBV29-1 and TRBJ1-1; D ambiguous. CDR1 and CDR2 (germline): SQVTM, ANQGSEA. Between the trimmed V and J ends, which lost 3 bases and 0 bases, there was a span of 14 bases. The CDR3 extends over 15 amino acids. The CDR3 spells CSVDKEGIMNTEAFF. The CDR3 coding sequence is TGCAGCGTTGATAAGGAGGGTATAATGAACACTGAAGCTTTCTTT.

The rearrangement joins TRBV30 to TRBJ2-1, with 8 nucleotides matching TRBD2. The CDR3 loop spans 16 amino acids. With V trimmed by 1 base and J by 8 bases, 13 bases remained unmatched. CDR1 and CDR2 from the germline V gene are GTSNPN and SVGIG (reference sequence). CDR3 sequence reads: CAWSGPRPGGQDEQFF. The CDR3 DNA sequence: TGTGCCTGGAGTGGGCCGCGGCCGGGAGGGCAGGATGAGCAGTTCTTC.

The sample holds one count of this clone. This rearrangement joins TRBV11-2 to TRBJ2-7, with 7 bases aligning to TRBD2. V lost 1 base to trimming and J lost 5 bases; unmatched junction nucleotides: 2. There are 13 residues in the CDR3. CDR1 is SGHAT and CDR2 is FQNNGV in the germline V gene. This CDR3 reads CASSLVGRDEQYF. As DNA, the CDR3 is TGTGCCAGCAGCTTAGTAGGGAGGGACGAGCAGTACTTC.

This clone was seen only once. The V and J genes are TRBV5-1 and TRBJ2-1, with TRBD1 identical over 10 bases. The junction had 12 bases not matched to a gene; V was cut back by 0 bases and J by 15 bases. This CDR3 comprises 15 residues. The V gene's germline CDR1 is SGHRS and CDR2 YFSETQ. In DNA form, the CDR3 reads TGCGCCAGCAGCTTGGCTGGGGAGACGGGACAGGGGAGGTTCTTC. It specifies CASSLAGETGQGRFF.

The J gene is TRBJ2-7, the V gene TRBV4-1; TRBD2 agrees at 8 bases. CDR3 size: 17 residues. V lost 1 base and J lost 3; bases outside the gene matches: 11. CDR1 and CDR2 from the germline V gene are MGHRA and YSYEKL. For the CDR3, the DNA is TGCGCCAGCAGCCAAGCCACTAGCGGAACTACTTTCTACGAGCAGTACTTC. It translates to CASSQATSGTTFYEQYF.

This chain connects TRBV5-1 to TRBJ2-1; 11 bases line up with TRBD2. V shed 4 bases and J 7 bases; nucleotides not matched to a gene: 7. CDR1 is SGHRS and CDR2 is YFSETQ in the germline V gene. The CDR3 contains 15 residues. The CDR3 here is CASSPEASGRNEQFF. In DNA, the CDR3 is TGCGCCAGCAGCCCCGAGGCTAGCGGGAGGAATGAGCAGTTCTTC.

The DNA of the CDR3 is TGCGCCAGCAGTCCTTGGGCAGGGGGACAGGGAGATACGCAGTATTTT. This gives the protein CASSPWAGGQGDTQYF. V and J are TRBV10-1 and TRBJ2-3, with 9 nucleotides matching TRBD1. The CDR3 spans 16 residues. Germline CDR1 and CDR2: WNHNN and SYGVQD (reference sequence). The junction had 11 bases not matched to a gene; V was cut back by 5 bases and J by 5 bases.

The chain combines TRBV12-5 with TRBJ2-2; 10 nucleotides agree with TRBD1. This CDR3 spans 14 amino acids. The ends lost 5 bases at V and 6 bases at J; junction bases unmatched: 3. The germline V gene has CDR1 LGHNT and CDR2 FRNRAP. CDR3 bases: TGTGCTAGTGGTCAGGACAGGGGGGCCGGGGAGCTGTTTTTT. Translating it yields CASGQDRGAGELFF.

J is TRBJ2-7 and V is TRBV4-1; tentative D call: TRBD2 (5 bases). The V gene's germline CDR1 is MGHRA and CDR2 YSYEKL. V was cut by 4 bases and J by 5 bases, with 18 bases left in between. The CDR3 is 15 amino acids. The CDR3 region has the DNA TGCGCCAGCAGCCGCAGATCCGGGGTAAGTGACGAGCAGTACTTC. Encoded protein: CASSRRSGVSDEQYF.

The chain employs TRBV6-5 and TRBJ2-7; D gene uncertain. The CDR3 is 13 amino acids. The germline CDR1 and CDR2 sequences are MNHEY and SVGAGI. V lost 6 bases and J 6 bases, leaving 15 bases between the germline ends. The chain's CDR3 is CASRNGVGAEQYF. CDR3 nucleotide sequence: TGTGCCAGCAGAAACGGAGTCGGAGCCGAGCAGTACTTC.

The rearrangement uses TRBV5-1 and TRBJ2-5; D may be TRBD2 (6 bases). V was shortened by 4 bases and J by 2 bases, with 15 bases between the two germline ends. The CDR3 is 15 amino acids. The germline V gene encodes CDR1 SGHRS and CDR2 YFSETQ. CDR3 region: CASSQPGLEQETQYF. CDR3 bases: TGCGCCAGCAGCCAGCCGGGACTGGAGCAAGAGACCCAGTACTTC.

The V and J genes are TRBV14 and TRBJ2-7, with 7 bases that match TRBD2. V lost 1 base to trimming and J lost 6 bases; unmatched junction nucleotides: 3. The germline CDR1 and CDR2 sequences are SGHDN and FVKESK. The CDR3 loop spans 13 amino acids. CDR3: CASSQGEGTEQYF. The CDR3 DNA sequence: TGTGCCAGCAGCCAAGGGGAGGGGACCGAGCAGTACTTC.

J is TRBJ1-6 and V is TRBV19; the D gene is possibly TRBD1 (5 bases). The germline V gene encodes CDR1 LNHDA and CDR2 SQIVND (reference sequence). There are 14 residues in the CDR3. V was pared by 9 bases and J by 4 bases, with 13 bases between. The chain's CDR3 is CASESDSYNSPLHF. Here the CDR3 DNA reads TGTGCCAGCGAAAGCGACAGTTATAATTCACCCCTCCACTTT.

On this clone itself: Its ends do not fully match the called genes, so a read error is possible. This chain links TRBV6-5 with TRBJ2-3; a possible D gene is TRBD2 (6 bases). Germline V gives CDR1 MNHEY, CDR2 SVGAGI. The CDR3 loop spans 12 amino acids. CDR3: CASSYAGTRMVF. The CDR3 DNA follows: TGTGCCAGCAGTTACGCGGGGACCCGGATGGTGTTT.

The V gene is TRBV9, the J gene TRBJ1-2; 7 nucleotides agree with TRBD1. There are 15 residues in the CDR3. Germline V lookup: CDR1 SGDLS, CDR2 YYNGEE. Trimming took 4 bases from V and 4 from J; bases not matched to a gene: 10. The CDR3 spells CASSRDVAGGYGYTF. Written as DNA, the CDR3 is TGTGCCAGCAGCCGTGACGTGGCAGGGGGCTATGGCTACACCTTC.